This T cell receptor beta chain is from a study of CD8+CD57+ T cells in acquired aplastic anemia (dated by TCRdb to about 2018). Background for the entire study: DNA extracted from sorted CD4+ and CD8+ cells had a mean of about 3 ug, with a range of 0.2 to 27.4 ug. CD8+CD57+ expansion was defined as a frequency above the mean frequency observed in healthy subjects.

Patients chosen for sequencing had shown expansion of CD8+CD57+ cells by flow cytometry. All patients had severe acquired aplastic anemia diagnosed by International Study of Aplastic Anemia and Agranulocytosis and Camitta criteria. Patients had received no therapy at the time of blood sampling. The study deep-sequenced TCR repertoires of sorted CD4+ and CD8+ blood T cells from severe aplastic anemia patients and healthy subjects. In the USA, patient enrollment took place under clinicaltrials.gov protocols 00001620, 01623167, 00001397, 00071045, 00081523 and 00961064. Ficoll-Paque density gradient centrifugation was used to isolate peripheral blood mononuclear cells. CD4+ and CD8+ T cells were sorted by FACS or magnetic beads before DNA extraction. Overall study outcomes, separate from this receptor: Between patients and healthy controls, no significant difference in CD8+ Simpson's diversity was found (P=0.060). Around 28 CD8+ CDR3 sequences were found to be shared between patients and controls, but these sequences appeared to be highly expressed in patients and within the immunodominant clones of the patients.

Reading from cysteine to phenylalanine, the CDR3 counts 16 amino acids. The entry retains the CDR3 DNA only, 48 bases that are in frame from base 1. CDR1 and CDR2, per the germline V gene, are SGHTA and FQGNSA. As for this clonotype: Its binding antigen is unknown. A single base separates this from a much larger clone, so it may be a read error.

Genomic DNA was used as template for profiling of TCR beta VDJ combinations and CDR3 sequences. An Illumina HiSeq 2000 was used for TCR repertoire sequencing. Per the source publication's procedure: TRBV/TRBJ rearrangement plots, CDR3 size and DJ length profiles, and Simpson's diversity index were used to evaluate the repertoires. Whichever DNA sequence was most abundant in the deep sequencing data was defined as the immunodominant clone. CDR3 amino acid sequences were screened for sharing across subjects and compared with published repertoires and the VDJdb database. The public sequencing data were trimmed at Q25 with fastp and processed into clonotypes with MiXCR by TCRdb, which kept only in-frame beta chains. Every CDR3 protein is listed once, alongside the most common genes and DNA of its rows. The V and J calls and clone size are TCRdb's, not the authors'. Present in this sample are around 430,000 distinct CDR3 sequences, around 30% of which were seen just once. In total, the top ten clones hold nearly 0.85% of the sample.

The chain is made from TRBV7-2 and TRBJ2-7; D gene: possibly TRBD2, on 6 matching bases. The source of this sequence is a human donor with aplastic anemia. The sequencing sample was made of sorted CD4+, CD8+, or CD8+CD57+ T cells (not recorded which) from PBMCs. The CDR3 protein is CASSPDGAGMRYDQYF. The nucleotides are TGTGCCAGCAGCCCCGACGGGGCGGGAATGCGGTACGATCAGTACTTC.